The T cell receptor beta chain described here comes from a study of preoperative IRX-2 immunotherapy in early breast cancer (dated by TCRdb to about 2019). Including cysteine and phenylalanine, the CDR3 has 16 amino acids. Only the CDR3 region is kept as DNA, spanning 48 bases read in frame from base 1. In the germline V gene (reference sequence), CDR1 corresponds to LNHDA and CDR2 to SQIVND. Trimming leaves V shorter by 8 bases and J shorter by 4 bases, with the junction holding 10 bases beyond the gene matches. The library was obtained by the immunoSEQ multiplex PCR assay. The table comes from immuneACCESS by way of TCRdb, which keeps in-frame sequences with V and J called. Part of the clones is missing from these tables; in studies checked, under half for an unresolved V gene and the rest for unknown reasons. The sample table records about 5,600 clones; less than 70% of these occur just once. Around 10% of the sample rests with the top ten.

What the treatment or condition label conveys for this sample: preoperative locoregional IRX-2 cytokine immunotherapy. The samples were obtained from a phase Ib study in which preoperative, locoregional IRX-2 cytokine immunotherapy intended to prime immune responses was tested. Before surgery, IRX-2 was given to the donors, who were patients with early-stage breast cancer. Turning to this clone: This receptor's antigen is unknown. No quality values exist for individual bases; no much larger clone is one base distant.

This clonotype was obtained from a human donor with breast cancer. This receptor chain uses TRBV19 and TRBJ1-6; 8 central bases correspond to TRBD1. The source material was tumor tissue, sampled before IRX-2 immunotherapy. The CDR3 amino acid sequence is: CASSAGTGGYNSPLHF. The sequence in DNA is TGTGCCAGTTCTGCTGGGACAGGTGGTTATAATTCACCCCTCCACTTT.